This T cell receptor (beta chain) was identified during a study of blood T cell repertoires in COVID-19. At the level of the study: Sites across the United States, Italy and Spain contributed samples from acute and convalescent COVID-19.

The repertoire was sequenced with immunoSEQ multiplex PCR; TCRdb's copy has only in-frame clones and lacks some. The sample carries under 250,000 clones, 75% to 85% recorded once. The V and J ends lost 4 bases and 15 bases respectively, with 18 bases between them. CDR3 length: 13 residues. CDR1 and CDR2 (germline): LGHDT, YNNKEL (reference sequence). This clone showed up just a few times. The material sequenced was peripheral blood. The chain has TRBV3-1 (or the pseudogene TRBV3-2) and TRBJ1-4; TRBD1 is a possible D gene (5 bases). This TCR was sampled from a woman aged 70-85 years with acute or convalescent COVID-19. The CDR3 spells CASSPRQGEFLFF. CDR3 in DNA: TGTGCCAGCAGCCCCCGGCAGGGTGAATTTTTGTTTTTT.